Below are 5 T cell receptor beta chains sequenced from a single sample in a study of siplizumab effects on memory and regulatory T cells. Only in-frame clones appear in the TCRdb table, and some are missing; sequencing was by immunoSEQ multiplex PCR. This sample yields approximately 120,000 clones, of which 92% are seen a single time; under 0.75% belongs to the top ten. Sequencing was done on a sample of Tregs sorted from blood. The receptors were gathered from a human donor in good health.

The DNA for the CDR3 is TGTGCCAGCAGCCCTGGCCTAGCGGGGGCCCTAGATACGCAGTATTTT. Translating it yields CASSPGLAGALDTQYF. The chain couples TRBV7-2 to TRBJ2-3; 10 nucleotides align to TRBD2. V trimming: 5 bases; J trimming: 5 bases; junction bases outside the gene matches: 10. There are 16 residues in the CDR3. Germline V gives CDR1 SGHTA, CDR2 FQGNSA.

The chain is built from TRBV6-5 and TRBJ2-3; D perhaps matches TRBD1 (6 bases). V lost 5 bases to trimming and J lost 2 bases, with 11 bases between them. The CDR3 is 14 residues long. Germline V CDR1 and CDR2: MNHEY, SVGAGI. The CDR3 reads CASSTGQLTDTQYF. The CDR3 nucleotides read TGTGCCAGCAGTACGGGACAACTCACAGATACGCAGTATTTT.

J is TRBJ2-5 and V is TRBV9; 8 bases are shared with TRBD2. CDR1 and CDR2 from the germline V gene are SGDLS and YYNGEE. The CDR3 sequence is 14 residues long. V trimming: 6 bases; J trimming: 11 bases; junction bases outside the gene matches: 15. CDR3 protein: CASNSGTRIEPQYF. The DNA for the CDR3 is TGTGCCAGCAACTCCGGGACTAGGATTGAGCCTCAGTACTTC.

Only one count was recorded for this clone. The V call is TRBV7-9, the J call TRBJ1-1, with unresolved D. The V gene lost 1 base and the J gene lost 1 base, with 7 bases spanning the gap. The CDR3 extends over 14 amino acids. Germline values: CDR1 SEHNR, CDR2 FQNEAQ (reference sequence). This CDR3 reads CASSLEGRNTEAFF. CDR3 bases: TGTGCCAGCAGCTTAGAAGGCAGGAACACTGAAGCTTTCTTT.

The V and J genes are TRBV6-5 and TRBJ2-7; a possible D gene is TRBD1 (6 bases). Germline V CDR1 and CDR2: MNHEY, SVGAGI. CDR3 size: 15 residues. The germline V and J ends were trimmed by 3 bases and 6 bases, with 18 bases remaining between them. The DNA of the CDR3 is TGTGCCAGCAGTTATCAGGGGAATGCTATACGCGAGCAGTACTTC. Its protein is CASSYQGNAIREQYF.